This T cell receptor (beta chain) was sequenced during a study of CD8 T cells in Susac syndrome. Notes on the study in general: The study admitted that it had a relatively small number of individuals in its TCR sequencing and HLA analysis.

Germline values: CDR1 SGHRS, CDR2 YFSETQ. V was pared by 4 bases and J by 6 bases, with 12 bases of the junction left unmatched. The length of the CDR3 is 15 residues. Isolation of CD8+ and CD4+ T cells was performed negatively, whereas enrichment of TEMRA cells was done by FACS. A quantity of roughly 0.5 to 1 ug RNA underwent reverse transcription using random hexamers. The TCR beta CDR3 was amplified by immunoSEQ multiplex PCR across 54 Vbeta, 13 Jbeta. MiXCR, run by TCRdb on the immunoSEQ multiplex PCR reads, gives a single entry per CDR3 protein. The sample carries approximately 100,000 distinct CDR3 sequences, around 90% recorded once. On this clonotype: Its specificity is not known.

This TCR came from a human donor in good health. The sequenced material came from CD4+ T cells from PBMCs. V and J are TRBV5-1 and TRBJ1-1; 7 positions match TRBD1. CDR3 protein: CASSRTRGEGPEAFF. In DNA, the CDR3 is TGCGCCAGCAGCCGCACCAGGGGGGAAGGGCCTGAAGCTTTCTTT.